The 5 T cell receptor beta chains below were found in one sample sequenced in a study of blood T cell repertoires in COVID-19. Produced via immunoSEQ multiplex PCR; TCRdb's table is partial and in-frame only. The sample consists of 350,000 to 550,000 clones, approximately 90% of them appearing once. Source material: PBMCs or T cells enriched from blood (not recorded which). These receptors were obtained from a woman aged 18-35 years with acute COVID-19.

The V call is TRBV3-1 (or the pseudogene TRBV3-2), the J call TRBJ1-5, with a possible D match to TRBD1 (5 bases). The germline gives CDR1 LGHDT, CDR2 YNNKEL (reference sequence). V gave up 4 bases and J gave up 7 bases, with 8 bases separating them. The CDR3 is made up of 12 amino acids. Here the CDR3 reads CASSLSGQPQHF. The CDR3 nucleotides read TGTGCCAGCAGCCTGTCAGGGCAGCCCCAGCATTTT.

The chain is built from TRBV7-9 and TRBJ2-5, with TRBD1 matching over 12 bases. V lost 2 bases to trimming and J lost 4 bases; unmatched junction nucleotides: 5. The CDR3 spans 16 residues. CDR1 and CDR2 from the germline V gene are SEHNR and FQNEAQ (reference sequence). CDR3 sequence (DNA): TGTGCCAGCAGCTTAATGGGACAGGGGGCTGTAGAGACCCAGTACTTC. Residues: CASSLMGQGAVETQYF.

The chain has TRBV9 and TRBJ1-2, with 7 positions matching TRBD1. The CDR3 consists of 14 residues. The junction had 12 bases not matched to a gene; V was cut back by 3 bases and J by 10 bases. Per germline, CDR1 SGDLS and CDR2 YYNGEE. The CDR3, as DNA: TGTGCCAGCAGCGGGAGCTGGCCGACAGGGTACTACACCTTC. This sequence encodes CASSGSWPTGYYTF.

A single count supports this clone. The CDR3 sequence is CASSEGGIYGYTF. CDR3 nucleotides: TGCGCCAGCAGCGAGGGGGGCATCTATGGCTACACCTTC. The chain joins TRBV10-2 to TRBJ1-2; a possible D gene is TRBD1 (6 bases). The V gene lost 6 bases and the J gene lost 4 bases, with 12 bases spanning the gap. This CDR3 is built from 13 residues. Germline CDR1 WSHSY, CDR2 SAAADI.

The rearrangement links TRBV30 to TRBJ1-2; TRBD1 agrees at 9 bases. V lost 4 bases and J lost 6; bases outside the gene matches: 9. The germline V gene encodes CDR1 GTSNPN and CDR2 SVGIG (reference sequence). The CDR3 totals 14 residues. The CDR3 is CAWNRGQGRHGYTF. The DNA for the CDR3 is TGTGCCTGGAACAGGGGACAGGGAAGACATGGCTACACCTTC.